These T cell receptor beta chains were read from a single sample in a study of shared clonotypes between healthy human individuals. Generated by immunoSEQ multiplex PCR, the TCRdb table keeps only in-frame clones and is missing some. The table records about 460,000 clones, approximately 80% of them present only once. The sample comprised PBMCs. The receptor source for this set is a woman between 35 and 50 years old in good health. Some clones in this sample may be carry-over from other donors' samples. Each CDR3 is given with its conserved first and last residue. A D gene is named only where the DNA matches it firmly. Only part of the rows carry a size: once, few, many, or a class if the clone is expanded.

j_gene	abundance	v_gene	d_gene	CDR3aa	CDR3nt
TRBJ1-2	NA	TRBV9	NA	CASSVASLGYGYTF	TGTGCCAGCAGCGTAGCCTCCCTGGGCTATGGCTACACCTTC
TRBJ2-2	NA	TRBV7-8	TRBD2	CASSVLAGGSTGELFF	TGTGCCAGCAGCGTACTAGCGGGAGGGTCCACCGGGGAGCTGTTTTTT
TRBJ2-1	NA	TRBV2	TRBD2	CASSQEGTSGGNEQFF	TGTGCCAGCAGCCAAGAAGGGACTAGCGGGGGCAATGAGCAGTTCTTC
TRBJ2-2	NA	TRBV6-1	NA	CAVLWGRGPGELFF	TGTGCCGTACTCTGGGGTCGTGGGCCCGGGGAGCTGTTTTTT
TRBJ1-2	NA	TRBV7-9	NA	CASSPIIARADYGYTF	TGTGCCAGCAGCCCCATTATAGCCCGGGCGGACTATGGCTACACCTTC
TRBJ2-6	NA	TRBV27	NA	CASSLTPGTGANVLTF	TGTGCCAGCAGTTTAACGCCAGGTACCGGGGCCAACGTCCTGACTTTC
TRBJ1-4	NA	TRBV6-5	TRBD1	CASSYSPGTGREKLFF	TGTGCCAGCAGTTACTCCCCCGGGACAGGGAGAGAAAAACTGTTTTTT
TRBJ2-2	once	TRBV18	TRBD1	CATRTGSFAGELFF	TGTGCCACCCGGACAGGGAGTTTCGCCGGGGAGCTGTTTTTT
TRBJ2-1	NA	TRBV7-9	NA	CASSSPPPLLSSYNEQFF	TGTGCCAGCAGCTCACCCCCCCCGCTGCTGAGCTCCTACAATGAGCAGTTCTTC
TRBJ2-5	NA	TRBV13	NA	CASSRQFQETQYF	TGTGCCAGCAGCCGACAGTTTCAAGAGACCCAGTACTTC
TRBJ2-7	NA	TRBV5-1	NA	CASSPNPGSAWEQYF	TGCGCCAGCAGCCCAAACCCGGGATCCGCCTGGGAGCAGTACTTC
TRBJ1-2	NA	TRBV28	NA	CASRIDSANYGYTF	TGTGCCAGCAGAATAGACTCAGCTAACTATGGCTACACCTTC
TRBJ2-1	NA	TRBV7-3	TRBD1	CASSFDRVDEQFF	TGTGCCAGCAGCTTTGACAGGGTTGATGAGCAGTTCTTC
TRBJ2-6	many	TRBV2	TRBD1	CASSGDRGGSGANVLTF	TGTGCCAGCAGTGGGGACAGGGGTGGCTCTGGGGCCAACGTCCTGACTTTC
TRBJ1-5	NA	TRBV10-3	NA	CAISVVGTDQPQHF	TGTGCCATCAGTGTGGTAGGAACCGATCAGCCCCAGCATTTT
TRBJ2-3	NA	TRBV9	NA	CASSIGGDTQYF	TGTGCCAGCAGCATCGGGGGAGATACGCAGTATTTT
TRBJ2-5	NA	TRBV5-1	TRBD2	CASSLEGTAGGGETQYF	TGCGCCAGCAGCTTGGAGGGGACGGCGGGAGGAGGTGAGACCCAGTACTTC
TRBJ2-1	NA	TRBV9	NA	CASSVEGNYNEQFF	TGTGCCAGCAGCGTAGAGGGTAACTACAATGAGCAGTTCTTC
TRBJ2-7	NA	TRBV28	TRBD2	CASSNSGRYEQYF	TGTGCCAGCAGCAATAGCGGGCGCTACGAGCAGTACTTC
TRBJ1-4	NA	TRBV30	NA	CAWSVGGAREKLFF	TGTGCCTGGAGTGTAGGTGGGGCGCGAGAAAAACTGTTTTTT
TRBJ2-1	NA	TRBV29-1	TRBD2	CSVEVPRTSGTYNEQFF	TGCAGCGTTGAAGTCCCGCGGACTAGCGGTACCTACAATGAGCAGTTCTTC
TRBJ2-3	few	TRBV11-2	NA	CASSLADTQYF	TGTGCCAGCAGCTTAGCAGATACGCAGTATTTT
TRBJ1-1	NA	TRBV28	NA	CASSLLLPRRSTEAFF	TGTGCCAGCAGTTTACTTTTACCCAGGAGGTCCACTGAAGCTTTCTTT
TRBJ2-3	NA	TRBV19	TRBD1	CASSNGQGSWADTQYF	TGTGCCAGTAGTAACGGACAGGGAAGTTGGGCAGATACGCAGTATTTT
TRBJ1-1	NA	TRBV7-6	NA	CASSPHAEAFF	TGTGCCAGCAGCCCTCACGCTGAAGCTTTCTTT
TRBJ1-1	NA	TRBV30	NA	CAWSVARNTEAFF	TGTGCCTGGAGTGTAGCCAGGAACACTGAAGCTTTCTTT
TRBJ2-5	NA	TRBV29-1	TRBD2	CSVEDQASGSETQYF	TGCAGCGTTGAAGATCAGGCTAGCGGGAGTGAGACCCAGTACTTC
TRBJ2-5	NA	TRBV18	NA	CASSWAQVETQYF	TGTGCCAGCTCCTGGGCGCAGGTAGAGACCCAGTACTTC
TRBJ2-1	NA	TRBV5-1	TRBD2	CASSPRTSSNEQFF	TGCGCCAGCAGCCCCCGGACTAGTAGCAATGAGCAGTTCTTC
TRBJ2-3	NA	TRBV15	TRBD2	CATSNGLAGGRGTQYF	TGTGCCACCAGCAACGGACTAGCGGGAGGAAGGGGTACGCAGTATTTT
TRBJ2-2	NA	TRBV7-2	TRBD2	CASRPGTSGVNTGELFF	TGTGCCAGCAGGCCCGGGACTAGCGGAGTGAACACCGGGGAGCTGTTTTTT
TRBJ2-1	many	TRBV18	NA	CASSPATSGTGDEQFF	TGTGCCAGCTCACCAGCGACTAGCGGGACAGGGGATGAGCAGTTCTTC
TRBJ2-1	many	TRBV7-2	TRBD2	CASSLGGGAYNEQFF	TGTGCCAGCAGCTTAGGGGGAGGGGCCTACAATGAGCAGTTCTTC
TRBJ2-5	NA	TRBV7-2	TRBD2	CASSLGTSGRRQETQYF	TGTGCCAGCAGCTTAGGGACTAGCGGGAGACGTCAAGAGACCCAGTACTTC
TRBJ2-5	NA	TRBV5-1	TRBD2	CASSLAGDVAETQYF	TGCGCCAGCAGCTTAGCGGGAGATGTGGCGGAGACCCAGTACTTC
TRBJ2-7	NA	TRBV11-2	NA	CASSLSGLAGSYEQYF	TGTGCCAGCAGCTTATCTGGGTTGGCAGGTTCCTACGAGCAGTACTTC
TRBJ1-4	few	TRBV19	NA	CATTRDGGEKLFF	TGTGCCACAACCCGGGACGGAGGCGAAAAACTGTTTTTT
TRBJ2-4	NA	TRBV2	NA	CASNGLAKNIQYF	TGTGCCAGCAATGGGCTAGCCAAAAACATTCAGTACTTC
TRBJ2-1	NA	TRBV5-1	NA	CASSLGFHNEQFF	TGCGCCAGCAGCTTGGGGTTCCACAATGAGCAGTTCTTC
TRBJ2-7	NA	TRBV4-3	NA	CASSQDRGETYEQYF	TGCGCCAGCAGCCAAGATCGTGGAGAAACCTACGAGCAGTACTTC
TRBJ1-1	NA	TRBV28	TRBD1	CASSTYRGLRTEAFF	TGTGCCAGCAGTACTTACAGGGGGCTGCGAACTGAAGCTTTCTTT
TRBJ1-2	NA	TRBV27	TRBD1	CASSPGQSYGYTF	TGTGCCAGCAGCCCGGGACAGTCCTATGGCTACACCTTC
TRBJ2-1	many	TRBV2	TRBD2	CASSEERELEQFF	TGTGCCAGCAGTGAAGAGCGGGAGCTTGAGCAGTTCTTC
TRBJ1-4	NA	TRBV28	TRBD1	CASSLGDRGKKLFF	TGTGCCAGCAGTTTGGGGGACAGGGGGAAAAAACTGTTTTTT
TRBJ1-2	NA	TRBV10-3	TRBD1	CAISGEGQSYGYTF	TGTGCCATCAGTGGCGAGGGACAGTCCTATGGCTACACCTTC
TRBJ2-3	NA	TRBV7-9	NA	CASSLVRGFTDTQYF	TGTGCCAGCAGCTTAGTGAGGGGATTCACAGATACGCAGTATTTT
TRBJ2-5	NA	TRBV15	TRBD1	CATSRDHGTGGETQYF	TGTGCCACCAGCAGAGACCACGGGACAGGCGGAGAGACCCAGTACTTC
TRBJ2-1	NA	TRBV9	TRBD1	CASSVRGGQWEQFF	TGTGCCAGCAGTGTTCGTGGGGGACAGTGGGAGCAGTTCTTC
TRBJ2-3	NA	TRBV7-2	NA	CASSPMGTTDTQYF	TGTGCCAGCAGCCCTATGGGGACTACAGATACGCAGTATTTT
TRBJ2-2	once	TRBV2	TRBD1	CATGGRAYTGELFF	TGTGCCACAGGGGGCAGGGCTTATACCGGGGAGCTGTTTTTT
TRBJ1-2	NA	TRBV5-1	NA	CASSLAVRGNYGYTF	TGCGCCAGCAGCTTGGCCGTGCGGGGAAACTATGGCTACACCTTC
TRBJ2-1	NA	TRBV9	TRBD2	CASSVDGTSNEQFF	TGTGCCAGCAGCGTAGATGGGACTAGCAATGAGCAGTTCTTC
TRBJ2-2	NA	TRBV7-6	NA	CASSPRDSRLTGELFF	TGTGCCAGCAGCCCCCGGGACTCGAGGCTCACCGGGGAGCTGTTTTTT
TRBJ2-1	many	TRBV6-1	NA	CASSETGWGQFF	TGTGCCAGCAGTGAAACCGGGTGGGGGCAGTTCTTC
TRBJ2-7	NA	TRBV5-4	TRBD1	CASSLPTGGRYEQYF	TGTGCCAGCAGCTTGCCGACAGGGGGCCGCTACGAGCAGTACTTC
TRBJ2-6	NA	TRBV7-6	NA	CASSLALAFSGANVLTF	TGTGCCAGCAGCTTAGCCCTAGCTTTCTCTGGGGCCAACGTCCTGACTTTC